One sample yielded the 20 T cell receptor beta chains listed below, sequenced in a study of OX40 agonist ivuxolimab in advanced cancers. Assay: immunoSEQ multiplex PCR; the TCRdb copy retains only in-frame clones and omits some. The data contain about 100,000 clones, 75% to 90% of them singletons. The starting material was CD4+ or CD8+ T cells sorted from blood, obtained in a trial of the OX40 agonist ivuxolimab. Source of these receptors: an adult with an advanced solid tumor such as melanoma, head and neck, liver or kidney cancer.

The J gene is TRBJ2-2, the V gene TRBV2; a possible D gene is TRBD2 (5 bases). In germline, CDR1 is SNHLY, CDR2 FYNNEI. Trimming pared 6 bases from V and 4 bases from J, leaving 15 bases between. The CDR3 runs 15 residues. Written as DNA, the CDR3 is TGTGCCAGCAGCATCACTAGTCCGGCCACCGGGGAGCTGTTTTTT. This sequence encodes CASSITSPATGELFF.

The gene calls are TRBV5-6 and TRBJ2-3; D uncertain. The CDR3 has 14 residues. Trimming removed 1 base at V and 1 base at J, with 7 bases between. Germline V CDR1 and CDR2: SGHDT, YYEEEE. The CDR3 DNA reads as TGTGCCAGCAGCTTGTGGTACGGCACAGATACGCAGTATTTT. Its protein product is CASSLWYGTDTQYF. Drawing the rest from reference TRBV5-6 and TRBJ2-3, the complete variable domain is DAGVTQSPTHLIKTRGQQVTLRCSPKSGHDTVSWYQQALGQGPQFIFQYYEEEERQRGNFPDRFSGHQFPNYSSELNVNALLLGDSALYLCASSLWYGTDTQYFGPGTRLTVL.

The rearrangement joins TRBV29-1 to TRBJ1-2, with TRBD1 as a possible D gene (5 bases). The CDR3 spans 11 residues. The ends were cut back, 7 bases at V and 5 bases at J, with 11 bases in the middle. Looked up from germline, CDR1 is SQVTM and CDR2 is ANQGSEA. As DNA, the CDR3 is TGCAGCGCCGGACAACAGTATGGCTACACCTTC. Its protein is CSAGQQYGYTF. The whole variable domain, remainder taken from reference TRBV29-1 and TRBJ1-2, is SAVISQKPSRDICQRGTSLTIQCQVDSQVTMMFWYRQQPGQSLTLIATANQGSEATYESGFVIDKFPISRPNLTFSTLTVSNMSPEDSSIYLCSAGQQYGYTFGSGTRLTVV.

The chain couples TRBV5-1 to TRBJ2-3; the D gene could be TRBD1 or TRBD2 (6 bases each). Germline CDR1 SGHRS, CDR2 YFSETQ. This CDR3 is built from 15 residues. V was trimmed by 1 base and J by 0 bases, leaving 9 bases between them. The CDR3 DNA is TGCGCCAGCAGCTTGACAGGGACTAGCACAGATACGCAGTATTTT. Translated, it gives CASSLTGTSTDTQYF.

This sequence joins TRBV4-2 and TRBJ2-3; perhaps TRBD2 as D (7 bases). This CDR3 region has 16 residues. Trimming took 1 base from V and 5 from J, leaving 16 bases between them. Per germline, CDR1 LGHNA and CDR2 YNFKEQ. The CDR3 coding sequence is TGTGCCAGCAGCCAAGGTGAGGGGGGGCAGCTAGATACGCAGTATTTT. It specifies CASSQGEGGQLDTQYF.

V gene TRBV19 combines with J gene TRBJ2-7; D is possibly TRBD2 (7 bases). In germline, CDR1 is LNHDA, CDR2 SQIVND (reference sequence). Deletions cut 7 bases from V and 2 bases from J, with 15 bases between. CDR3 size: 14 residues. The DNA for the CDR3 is TGTGCCAGTAACCCTAGGGGGGGTACCTACGAGCAGTACTTC. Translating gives CASNPRGGTYEQYF.

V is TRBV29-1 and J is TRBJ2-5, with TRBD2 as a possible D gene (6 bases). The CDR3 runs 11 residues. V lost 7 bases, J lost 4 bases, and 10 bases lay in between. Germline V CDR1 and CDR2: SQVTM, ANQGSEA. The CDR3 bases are TGCAGCGCCTGGGACTCAGAGACCCAGTACTTC. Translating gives CSAWDSETQYF.

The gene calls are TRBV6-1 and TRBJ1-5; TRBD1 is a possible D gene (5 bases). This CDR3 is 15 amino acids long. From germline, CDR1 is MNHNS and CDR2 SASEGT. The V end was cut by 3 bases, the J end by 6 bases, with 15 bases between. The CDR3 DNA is TGTGCCAGCAGTGAGTTAGGCGGGGCTTTTCAGCCCCAGCATTTT. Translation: CASSELGGAFQPQHF.

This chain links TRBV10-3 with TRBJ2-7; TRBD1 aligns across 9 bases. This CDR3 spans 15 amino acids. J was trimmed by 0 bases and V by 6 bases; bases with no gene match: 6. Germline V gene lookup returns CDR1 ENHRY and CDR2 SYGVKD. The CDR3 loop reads CAISRTGASSYEQYF. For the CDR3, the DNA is TGTGCCATCAGCAGGACAGGGGCCAGCTCCTACGAGCAGTACTTC.

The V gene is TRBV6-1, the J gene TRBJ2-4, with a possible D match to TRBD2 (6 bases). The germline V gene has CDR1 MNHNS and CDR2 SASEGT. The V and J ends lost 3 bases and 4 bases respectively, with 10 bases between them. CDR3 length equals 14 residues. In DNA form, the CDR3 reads TGTGCCAGCAGTGACGTTGCGGGGAAAAACATTCAGTACTTC. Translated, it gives CASSDVAGKNIQYF.

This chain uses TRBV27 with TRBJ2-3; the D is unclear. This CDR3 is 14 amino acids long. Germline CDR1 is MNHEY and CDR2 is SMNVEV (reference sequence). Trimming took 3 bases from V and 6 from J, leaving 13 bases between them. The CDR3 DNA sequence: TGTGCCAGCAGTTTTGTACGCCAAGTGGATACGCAGTATTTT. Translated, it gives CASSFVRQVDTQYF.

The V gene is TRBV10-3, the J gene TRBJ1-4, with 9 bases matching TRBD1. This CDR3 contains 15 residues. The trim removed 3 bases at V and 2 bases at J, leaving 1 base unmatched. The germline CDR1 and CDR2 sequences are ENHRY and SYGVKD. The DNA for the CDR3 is TGTGCCATCAGTGACGGGACAGGGACTAATGAAAAACTGTTTTTT. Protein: CAISDGTGTNEKLFF.

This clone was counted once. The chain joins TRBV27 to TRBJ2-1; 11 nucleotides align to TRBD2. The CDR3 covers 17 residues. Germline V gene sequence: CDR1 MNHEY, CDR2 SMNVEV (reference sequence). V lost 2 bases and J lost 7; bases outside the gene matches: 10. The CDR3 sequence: CASSLLLSGGARNEQFF. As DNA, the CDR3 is TGTGCCAGCAGTTTACTGCTTAGCGGGGGGGCGCGAAATGAGCAGTTCTTC.

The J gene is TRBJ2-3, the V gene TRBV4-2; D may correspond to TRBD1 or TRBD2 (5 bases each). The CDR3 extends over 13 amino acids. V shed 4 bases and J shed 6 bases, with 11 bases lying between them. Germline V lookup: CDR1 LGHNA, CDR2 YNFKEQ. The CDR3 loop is CASSLRGTDTQYF. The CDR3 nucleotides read TGTGCCAGCAGCCTAAGAGGGACCGATACGCAGTATTTT.

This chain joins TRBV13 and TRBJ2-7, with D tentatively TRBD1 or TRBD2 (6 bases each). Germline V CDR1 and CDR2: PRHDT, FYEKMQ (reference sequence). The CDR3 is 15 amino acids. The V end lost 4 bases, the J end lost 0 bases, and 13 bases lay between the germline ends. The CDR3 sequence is CASSYRGGISYEQYF. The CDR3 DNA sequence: TGTGCCAGCAGCTATCGAGGGGGGATCTCCTACGAGCAGTACTTC.

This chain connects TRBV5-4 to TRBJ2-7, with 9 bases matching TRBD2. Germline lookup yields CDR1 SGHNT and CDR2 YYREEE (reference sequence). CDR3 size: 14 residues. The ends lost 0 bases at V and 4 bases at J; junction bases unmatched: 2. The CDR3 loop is CASSLGGLAYEQYF. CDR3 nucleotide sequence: TGTGCCAGCAGCTTGGGGGGACTAGCTTACGAGCAGTACTTC.

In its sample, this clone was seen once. The DNA of the CDR3 is TGTGCCTGGAGTTTGCCGGGACAGGGCACAGATACGCAGTATTTT. It encodes CAWSLPGQGTDTQYF. The chain carries TRBV30 and TRBJ2-3; 8 bases are shared with TRBD1. CDR3 length: 15 amino acids. The V and J ends lost 2 bases and 1 base, in that order; junction bases with no gene match: 5. Germline CDR1 is GTSNPN and CDR2 is SVGIG (reference sequence).

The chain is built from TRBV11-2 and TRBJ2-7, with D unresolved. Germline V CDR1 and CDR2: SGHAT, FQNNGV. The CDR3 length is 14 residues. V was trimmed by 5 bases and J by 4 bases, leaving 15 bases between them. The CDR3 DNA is TGTGCCAGCAGCCGCCGAGACGGTCGATACGAGCAGTACTTC. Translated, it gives CASSRRDGRYEQYF.

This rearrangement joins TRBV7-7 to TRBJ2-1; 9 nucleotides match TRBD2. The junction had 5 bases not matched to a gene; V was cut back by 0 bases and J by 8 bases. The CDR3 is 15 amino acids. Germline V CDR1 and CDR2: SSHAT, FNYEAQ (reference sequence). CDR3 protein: CASSLAAGGPDEQFF. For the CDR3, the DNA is TGTGCCAGCAGCTTAGCGGCGGGAGGGCCGGATGAGCAGTTCTTC.

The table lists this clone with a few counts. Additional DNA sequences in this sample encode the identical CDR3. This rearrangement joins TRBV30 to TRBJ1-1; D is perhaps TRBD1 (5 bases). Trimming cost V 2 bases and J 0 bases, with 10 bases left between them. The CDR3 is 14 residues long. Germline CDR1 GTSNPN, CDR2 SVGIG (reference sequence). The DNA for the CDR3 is TGTGCCTGGAGTACCGGACAATTGAACACTGAAGCTTTCTTT. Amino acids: CAWSTGQLNTEAFF.